This T cell receptor (beta chain) stems from a study of blood T cell repertoires in COVID-19. In Seattle, patients joined the study during active infection and were tracked longitudinally. In germline, CDR1 is MNHEY, CDR2 SMNVEV (reference sequence). This CDR3 spans 14 amino acids. Trimming cost V 5 bases and J 0 bases, with 11 bases left between them. The data were produced by immunoSEQ multiplex PCR, yet TCRdb's version contains in-frame clones alone and is incomplete. The data contain about 250,000 clones, around 90% of them seen just once; the ten biggest clones take up roughly 0.79%. Material: peripheral blood. The sequence was obtained from a man younger than 40 with COVID-19, enrolled during active disease. The chain has TRBV27 and TRBJ2-7; possible D gene TRBD2, 5 bases. For the CDR3, the DNA is TGTGCCAGCAGTCCGGGGAGAGGCTCCTACGAGCAGTACTTC. Its protein product is CASSPGRGSYEQYF.